Sequencing of this T cell receptor (beta chain) was carried out in a study of blood T cell repertoires in COVID-19. Across the study: The samples span acute and convalescent COVID-19 from the United States, Italy and Spain. PBMCs, B-cell-depleted T cells, or T cells were the source of the cDNA or gDNA that made up the material.

CDR1 and CDR2 from the germline V gene are SQVTM and ANQGSEA. The CDR3 contains 14 residues. V was pared by 7 bases and J by 4 bases, with 18 bases between. Under the authors' procedure: Estimated nucleated cell counts came from reference gene primer amplification. Produced via immunoSEQ multiplex PCR; TCRdb's table is partial and in-frame only. The V and J calls and clone size come from that table; D and trimming were worked out from the DNA. In the table there are 300,000 to 400,000 clones, under 95% of which are singletons. Sequencing was carried out using peripheral blood. The sequence was obtained from a woman aged 18-29 years who had recovered from COVID-19. The V gene is TRBV29-1, the J gene TRBJ2-3; weak D call: TRBD2 (6 bases). In DNA, the CDR3 is TGCAGCGCGGGGACTTATTCCGGCGCAGATACGCAGTATTTT. Amino acids: CSAGTYSGADTQYF.